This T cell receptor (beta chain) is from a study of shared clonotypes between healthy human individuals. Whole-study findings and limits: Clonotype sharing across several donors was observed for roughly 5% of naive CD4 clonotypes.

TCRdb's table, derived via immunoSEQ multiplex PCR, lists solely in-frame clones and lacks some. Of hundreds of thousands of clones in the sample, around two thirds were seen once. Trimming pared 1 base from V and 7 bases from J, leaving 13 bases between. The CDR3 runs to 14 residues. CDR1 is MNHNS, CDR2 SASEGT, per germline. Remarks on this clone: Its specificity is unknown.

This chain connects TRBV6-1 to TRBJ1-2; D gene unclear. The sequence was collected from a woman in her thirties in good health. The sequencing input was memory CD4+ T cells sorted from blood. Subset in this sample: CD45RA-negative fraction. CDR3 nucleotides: TGTGCCAGCAGTGAAGGCGAAGGCGCGAGTGGCTACACCTTC. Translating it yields CASSEGEGASGYTF.